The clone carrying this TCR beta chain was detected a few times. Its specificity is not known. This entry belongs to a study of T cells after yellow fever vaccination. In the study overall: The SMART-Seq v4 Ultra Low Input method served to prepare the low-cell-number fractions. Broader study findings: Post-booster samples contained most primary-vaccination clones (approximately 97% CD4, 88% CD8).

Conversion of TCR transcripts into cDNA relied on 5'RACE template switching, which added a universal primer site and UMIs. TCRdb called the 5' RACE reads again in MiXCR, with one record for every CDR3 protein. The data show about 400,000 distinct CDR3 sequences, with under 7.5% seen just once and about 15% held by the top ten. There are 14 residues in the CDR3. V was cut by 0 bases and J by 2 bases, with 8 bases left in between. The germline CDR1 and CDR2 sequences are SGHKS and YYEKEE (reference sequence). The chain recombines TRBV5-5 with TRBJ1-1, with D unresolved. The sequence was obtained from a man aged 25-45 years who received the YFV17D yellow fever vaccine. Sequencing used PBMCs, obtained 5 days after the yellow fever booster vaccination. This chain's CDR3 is CASSLEQKNTEAFF. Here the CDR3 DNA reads TGTGCCAGCAGCTTGGAGCAGAAAAACACTGAAGCTTTCTTT.